A selection of T cell receptor beta chains follows, all from one sample in a study of shared clonotypes between healthy human individuals. Method: immunoSEQ multiplex PCR; TCRdb's copy keeps in-frame clones and lacks some. The sample lists 1.5 million to 2.5 million clones; roughly 95% were seen once. The material sequenced was naive CD8+ T cells sorted from blood. These receptor sequences come from a man aged 18 to 29 in good health. Both conserved end residues are part of each CDR3. A D gene is named only where the DNA matches it firmly. Size is stated for part of the rows, as once, few or many counts, or as a class when the clone is expanded.

cdr3_nt	cdr3_aa	j_call	v_call	clone_size	d_call
TGCGCCAGCAGCCAAGATCCCGCACAGGACTTAATCGGCAATGAGCAGTTCTTC	CASSQDPAQDLIGNEQFF	TRBJ2-1	TRBV4-1	.	.
TGTGCCAGCAGCGAGGGACTAGCGGGGGCGGGTTACGAGCAGTACTTC	CASSEGLAGAGYEQYF	TRBJ2-7	TRBV9	.	TRBD2
TGTGCCAGCAGCGTAGAAACCCTAGCTTTTTACAATGAGCAGTTCTTC	CASSVETLAFYNEQFF	TRBJ2-1	TRBV9	.	.
TGTGCCAGCAGCTTGGGACAGGGGGCGGGCGGCTACACCTTC	CASSLGQGAGGYTF	TRBJ1-2	TRBV7-9	once	TRBD1
TGTGCCAGCACCCGTCCCGGGACAATAACCCATGGCTACACCTTC	CASTRPGTITHGYTF	TRBJ1-2	TRBV28	once	.
TGTGCCAGCAGTTACAATTCGTTGAATGAGCAGTTCTTC	CASSYNSLNEQFF	TRBJ2-1	TRBV6-5	.	.
TGTGCCAGCAGCTCGGGGGGGGACGGTCAGCCCCAGCATTTT	CASSSGGDGQPQHF	TRBJ1-5	TRBV5-4	.	.
TGTGCCAGCAGCTGGCTACGATGGGATGTAAACACTGAAGCTTTCTTT	CASSWLRWDVNTEAFF	TRBJ1-1	TRBV5-8	.	.
TGTGCCAGCAGTATAACCGGGGGGGCGTCAAATGAGCAGTTCTTC	CASSITGGASNEQFF	TRBJ2-1	TRBV4-2	once	TRBD2
TGTGCCTGGGATTGGACAGGGTCCTACAATGAGCAGTTCTTC	CAWDWTGSYNEQFF	TRBJ2-1	TRBV30	.	TRBD1
TGCGCCAGCAGCCAAGAGGCGGCGGCCTACGAGCAGTACTTC	CASSQEAAAYEQYF	TRBJ2-7	TRBV4-3	.	.
TGTGCCAGCAATTCCCTCGAGGGGAGTAGGGATACGCAGTATTTT	CASNSLEGSRDTQYF	TRBJ2-3	TRBV7-9	.	.
TGTGCCAGCAGACAGCGGGGGACCTCCTACGAGCAGTACTTC	CASRQRGTSYEQYF	TRBJ2-7	TRBV6-1	.	TRBD2
TGTGTTACCGGCCGGGTCCGTTACTACGAGCAGTACTTC	CVTGRVRYYEQYF	TRBJ2-7	TRBV10-3	.	.
TGTGCCAGCAGCTTGTTTGCAGGGGGCCTTGGGACTGAAGCTTTCTTT	CASSLFAGGLGTEAFF	TRBJ1-1	TRBV5-6	.	TRBD1
TGTGCCAGCAGTTCCCACAGGGGCCCAATCGAGCAGTACTTC	CASSSHRGPIEQYF	TRBJ2-7	TRBV27	.	TRBD1
TGTGCCTGGAAGGCCTATCTCCTGGCAGGGAACTATGGCTACACCTTC	CAWKAYLLAGNYGYTF	TRBJ1-2	TRBV30	.	.
TGTGCCAGCAGTGAACCGTTCGGCGCCCTTTACAATGAGCAGTTCTTC	CASSEPFGALYNEQFF	TRBJ2-1	TRBV6-1	.	.
TGTGCCAGCAGCGTGAGTACCGGGCAGGGTGGCAACAATGAGCAGTTCTTC	CASSVSTGQGGNNEQFF	TRBJ2-1	TRBV9	.	.
TGTGCCAGCAGCCTGACTAGCGGGGTCCAAGAGACCCAGTACTTC	CASSLTSGVQETQYF	TRBJ2-5	TRBV7-9	.	TRBD2
TGTGCCAGCAGGTACAGTGTGCTAGTCGACAATGAGCAGTTCTTC	CASRYSVLVDNEQFF	TRBJ2-1	TRBV6-1	.	.
TGTGCCAGCAGCTTAGGCGGCCTACTATTTTTGGATGAGCAGTTCTTC	CASSLGGLLFLDEQFF	TRBJ2-1	TRBV7-8	.	.
TGTGCCAGCAGTTCAAACGGGAGACAGGAGACCCAGTACTTC	CASSSNGRQETQYF	TRBJ2-5	TRBV27	.	.
TGTGCCAGCAGTGATAGAACAGCGGATAGCAATCAGCCCCAGCATTTT	CASSDRTADSNQPQHF	TRBJ1-5	TRBV2	.	.
TGCGCCAGCAGCCCTGGGACACGACAAGAGACCCAGTACTTC	CASSPGTRQETQYF	TRBJ2-5	TRBV4-3	.	.
TGTGCCAGCAGCGTAACCGGACCCAATGAGCAGTTCTTC	CASSVTGPNEQFF	TRBJ2-1	TRBV9	.	.
TGTGCCAGCAGTGATTTTGCAGAGAACACTGAAGCTTTCTTT	CASSDFAENTEAFF	TRBJ1-1	TRBV2	.	.
TGTGCCAGCAGCCTCCAGGCAAGCAATCAGCCCCAGCATTTT	CASSLQASNQPQHF	TRBJ1-5	TRBV6-6	.	.
TGCGCCAGCAGCCAATTTGGGGCTCCCTACGAGCAGTACTTC	CASSQFGAPYEQYF	TRBJ2-7	TRBV4-1	.	.
TGCGCCAGCAGCTTGAAAATAGCAGGGGAAGCTTTCTTT	CASSLKIAGEAFF	TRBJ1-1	TRBV5-1	.	.
TGCGCCAGCAGCCAAGACCGGACAGGGGTGTACGAGCAGTACTTC	CASSQDRTGVYEQYF	TRBJ2-7	TRBV4-3	.	TRBD1
TGCGCCAGCAGCCAAGATATAGGGCCGGGACCCCCTGACGATGGCTACACCTTC	CASSQDIGPGPPDDGYTF	TRBJ1-2	TRBV4-3	.	.
TGTGCCAGCAGCGATAAGAGCGGGGTGGGGACCGGGGAGCTGTTTTTT	CASSDKSGVGTGELFF	TRBJ2-2	TRBV9	.	TRBD2
TGTGCCAGCAGCTTTGGCAATCAGCCCCAGCATTTT	CASSFGNQPQHF	TRBJ1-5	TRBV5-6	.	.
TGTGCCAGCAGCCGTACTAGCGGGAAATACGAGCAGTACTTC	CASSRTSGKYEQYF	TRBJ2-7	TRBV5-6	.	TRBD2
TGTGCCAGCAGTTACAGTCTAGCCCCCTACGAGCAGTACTTC	CASSYSLAPYEQYF	TRBJ2-7	TRBV6-5	.	.
TGTGCCAGCAGTTTCCGACAGTCTGACTACGAGCAGTACTTC	CASSFRQSDYEQYF	TRBJ2-7	TRBV28	.	.
TGTGCCAGCAGCCCCGGACAGTTACAAGAGACCCAGTACTTC	CASSPGQLQETQYF	TRBJ2-5	TRBV5-6	once	.
TGTGCCAGCAGTCTCGAGGGAAATAGCAATCAGCCCCAGCATTTT	CASSLEGNSNQPQHF	TRBJ1-5	TRBV7-9	.	.
TGCGCCAGCAGTCTAGCGGGAGGGGACATTCAGTACTTC	CASSLAGGDIQYF	TRBJ2-4	TRBV10-2	.	TRBD2
TGCAGCGTTGATAGGGGGCCCTATGGCTACACCTTC	CSVDRGPYGYTF	TRBJ1-2	TRBV29-1	.	TRBD1
TGTGCCAGCTCCGATTATAGCGGGAGCATCCAATACGAGCAGTACTTC	CASSDYSGSIQYEQYF	TRBJ2-7	TRBV18	.	TRBD2
TGTGCCAGCAGCCCGGGACGGGACGGCTCCTACGAGCAGTACTTC	CASSPGRDGSYEQYF	TRBJ2-7	TRBV13	.	.
TGCGCCAGCAGCCAAGATCCATCGGCGGGCTACTACGAGCAGTACTTC	CASSQDPSAGYYEQYF	TRBJ2-7	TRBV4-1	.	.
TGTGCCATCAGTGACGGCCGCCTTTATGGCTACACCTTC	CAISDGRLYGYTF	TRBJ1-2	TRBV10-3	few	.
TGTGCCAGCAGCTTAGAGGCCAGGGCAAACACTGAAGCTTTCTTT	CASSLEARANTEAFF	TRBJ1-1	TRBV11-2	.	.
TGTGCCAGCAGCCCCGGGGGGGAAGAGACCCAGTACTTC	CASSPGGEETQYF	TRBJ2-5	TRBV9	.	TRBD2
TGTGCCAGCAGCTCGAGGACGATCGAGAATCACCACGAGCAGTACTTC	CASSSRTIENHHEQYF	TRBJ2-7	TRBV13	.	.
TGCGCCAGCAGCCCTGCGGTGTACGGGGGGGGATCCAATGAGCAGTTCTTC	CASSPAVYGGGSNEQFF	TRBJ2-1	TRBV4-1	.	TRBD2
TGTGCCAGCAGCCAAACCCCCCCGCTATCCTACGAGCAGTACTTC	CASSQTPPLSYEQYF	TRBJ2-7	TRBV27	.	.
TGTGCCAGCAGTTTCGGCACCCCCTACGAGCAGTACTTC	CASSFGTPYEQYF	TRBJ2-7	TRBV28	.	.
TGTGCCAAGGAGACCCAGTACTTC	CAKETQYF	TRBJ2-5	TRBV6-9	.	.
TGTGCCAGCAGCTTGGCGGGACCATCTTTCTCTGGAAACACCATATATTTT	CASSLAGPSFSGNTIYF	TRBJ1-3	TRBV5-6	.	.
TGTGCCAGCAGCCCCCCTGGGGCTTCCACTGAAGCTTTCTTT	CASSPPGASTEAFF	TRBJ1-1	TRBV28	.	.
TGTGCCAGCAGCTTGTTGGGGGAAAGACTGTTTTTT	CASSLLGERLFF	TRBJ1-4	TRBV5-4	.	.